Below are 8 T cell receptor beta chains sequenced from a single sample in a study of T cells in Graves' hyperthyroidism and ophthalmopathy. Template material for amplifying TCR beta CDR3 regions consisted of RNA transcripts. Carried out on the TCR CDR3, a first-round RT-PCR used the HTBI primer set. One entry per CDR3 protein, called by TCRdb with MiXCR from the multiplex PCR reads. The sample comprises around 700,000 distinct CDR3 sequences, approximately 18% of which are singletons, and roughly 17% rests with the top ten. The sequencing input was blood. The receptors here all came from a woman in her forties or fifties with Graves' hyperthyroidism that later progressed to Graves' ophthalmopathy.

This clonotype was observed a few times. This chain links TRBV20-1 with TRBJ2-5, with D perhaps being TRBD1 or TRBD2 (5 bases each). This CDR3 is built from 15 residues. V lost 6 bases and J lost 7, with 24 bases in between. In germline, CDR1 is DFQATT, CDR2 SNEGSKA (reference sequence). CDR3 sequence (DNA): TGCAGTGCCACCGCTAACCACGGGGCCTTGGGGACCCAGTACTTC. Translating it yields CSATANHGALGTQYF.

This clonotype was recorded at least ten times. The rearrangement joins TRBV30 to TRBJ2-2; TRBD1 is a possible D gene (5 bases). V dropped 1 base and J dropped 1 base, with 7 bases sitting between them. CDR1 and CDR2 (germline): GTSNPN, SVGIG (reference sequence). CDR3 size: 14 residues. The CDR3 DNA sequence: TGTGCCTGGAGTGGACAGATGAACACCGGGGAGCTGTTTTTT. It yields the protein CAWSGQMNTGELFF.

The sample holds many counts of this clonotype. The chain is built from TRBV20-1 and TRBJ1-1, with 8 bases aligning to TRBD1. J was trimmed by 9 bases and V by 0 bases; bases with no gene match: 9. CDR1 and CDR2 from the germline V gene are DFQATT and SNEGSKA (reference sequence). This CDR3 comprises 14 residues. The CDR3 nucleotides are TGCAGTGCTAGAGACGACCAGGGGACAGGAAAAGCTTTCTTT. Its translation: CSARDDQGTGKAFF.

There are many counts of this clonotype. The V gene is TRBV5-1, the J gene TRBJ1-1, with D possibly being TRBD1 (5 bases). CDR1 is SGHRS and CDR2 is YFSETQ in the germline V gene. The CDR3 contains 15 residues. The V gene lost 6 bases and the J gene lost 5 bases, with 20 bases spanning the gap. CDR3 coding DNA: TGCGCCAGCACCACCAGCGGGGGGTTAAGTACTGAAGCTTTCTTT. Its protein is CASTTSGGLSTEAFF. The full variable domain, in which reference TRBV5-1 and TRBJ1-1 provide the parts outside the CDR3, is KAGVTQTPRYLIKTRGQQVTLSCSPISGHRSVSWYQQTPGQGLQFLFEYFSETQRNKGNFPGRFSGRQFSNSRSEMNVSTLELGDSALYLCASTTSGGLSTEAFFGQGTRLTVV.

The V gene is TRBV4-1, the J gene TRBJ2-2; 9 bases align to TRBD2. Germline CDR1 MGHRA, CDR2 YSYEKL. V trimming: 0 bases; J trimming: 0 bases; junction bases outside the gene matches: 5. This CDR3 has 18 residues. CDR3 DNA sequence: TGCGCCAGCAGCCAAGATCCTAGCGGGGCAGCGAACACCGGGGAGCTGTTTTTT. Translating it yields CASSQDPSGAANTGELFF.

Many counts were recorded for this clonotype. V is TRBV12-3 or TRBV12-4 and J is TRBJ2-7; 7 bases fit TRBD2. V shed 6 bases, J shed 1 base, and the junction held 12 bases outside the gene matches. The CDR3 has 16 residues. DNA for the CDR3: TGTGCCAGCAGCCAGTGGCGGGAGACCGGGTCCTACGAGCAGTACTTC. This encodes CASSQWRETGSYEQYF.

J is TRBJ1-4 and V is TRBV7-9; maybe TRBD1 (5 bases). The CDR3 is 12 residues long. Germline V gives CDR1 SEHNR, CDR2 FQNEAQ (reference sequence). Deletions cut 4 bases from V and 11 bases from J, with 11 bases between. In nucleotides, the CDR3 is TGTGCCAGCAGCTCCGAAGGGGCCAAACTGTTTTTT. Translating it yields CASSSEGAKLFF.

This chain uses TRBV19 with TRBJ1-1; tentative D call: TRBD1 (5 bases). Germline CDR1 reads LNHDA; CDR2 reads SQIVND (reference sequence). V dropped 3 bases and J dropped 2 bases, with 16 bases sitting between them. There are 16 residues in the CDR3. Here the CDR3 DNA reads TGTGCCAGTAGTATGAACACAGGTTTCCCTAACACTGAAGCTTTCTTT. Translating gives CASSMNTGFPNTEAFF.